This T cell receptor (beta chain) comes out of a study of T cell responses to AZD1222 COVID-19 vaccine. On the study more broadly: Second doses were pooled across both intervals (about 4 or about 12 weeks).

Findings and caveats of the study: Seropositivity was recorded at baseline in only a handful of AZD1222 recipients. White British ancestry dominated among donors, who included more females, and clonal diversity was possibly underestimated.

This clone showed up just once. Its antigen remains unidentified. TCRdb keeps only in-frame clones here, not all; method: immunoSEQ multiplex PCR. The repertoire has around 110,000 clones, 80% to 90% of them found once; the top ten carry approximately 3.1%. CDR1 MNHEY and CDR2 SMNVEV come from the germline V gene (reference sequence). V was shortened by 10 bases and J by 1 base, with 25 bases between the two germline ends. This CDR3 contains 17 residues. This clonotype was sampled from an adult in good health. This chain uses TRBV27 with TRBJ2-5, with D tentatively TRBD1 (6 bases). Specimen: peripheral blood, collected on day 0 of AZD1222 vaccination. The CDR3 is CATRSGHGWGSQETQYF. DNA for the CDR3: TGTGCCACCCGGTCGGGACACGGATGGGGATCCCAAGAGACCCAGTACTTC.